This T cell receptor (beta chain) was found in a study of OX40 agonist ivuxolimab in advanced cancers. Study details: Every 2 weeks, patients got intravenous ivuxolimab at one of six dose levels (0.01-10 mg/kg). Notes on the study in general: At 0.1 to 3.0 mg/kg and by week 6, CD4+ and CD8+ T cells in the blood had expanded clonally. At 0.1-3.0 mg/kg, partial responders had clonal expansion among the lowest observed.

The germline gives CDR1 MGHRA, CDR2 YSYEKL. V was pared by 1 base and J by 1 base, with 16 bases between. The CDR3 totals 17 residues. Profiled with immunoSEQ multiplex PCR; TCRdb holds only in-frame clones, not every one. The sample shows about 73,000 clones, about 86% of them seen only once. As regards this clone: Its target is unknown.

This TCR was recovered from an adult with an advanced solid tumor such as melanoma, head and neck, liver or kidney cancer. Here the sequenced sample was CD4+ or CD8+ T cells sorted from blood, taken in a trial of the OX40 agonist ivuxolimab. The chain joins TRBV4-1 to TRBJ1-2; D perhaps matches TRBD1 (5 bases). The CDR3 protein is CASSQGGLRGNNYGYTF. Here the CDR3 DNA reads TGCGCCAGCAGCCAAGGCGGGTTGCGGGGGAATAACTATGGCTACACCTTC.